The 25 T cell receptor beta chains below come from one sample, sequenced in a study of shared clonotypes between healthy human individuals. TCRdb keeps only in-frame clones here, not all; method: immunoSEQ multiplex PCR. The table records hundreds of thousands of clones, more than 70% of them present only once. Sequencing was done on a sample of memory CD4+ T cells sorted from blood. Subset here: CD45RA-negative fraction. The receptors stem from a woman aged 25 to 39 in good health.

The genes are TRBV6-5 and TRBJ2-1; 7 bases are shared with TRBD1. The germline CDR1 and CDR2 sequences are MNHEY and SVGAGI. The CDR3 has 15 residues. Unmatched junction bases numbered 8, after V lost 4 bases and J lost 5 bases. The CDR3 region is CASSLGQPRDNEQFF. CDR3 coding DNA: TGTGCCAGCAGTTTGGGACAGCCACGAGACAATGAGCAGTTCTTC.

V usage is TRBV7-3 and J usage is TRBJ2-7, with D unclear. CDR3 length equals 14 residues. Germline lookup yields CDR1 SGHTA and CDR2 FQGTGA. Trimming pared 4 bases from V and 6 bases from J, leaving 16 bases between. CDR3 nucleotide sequence: TGTGCCAGCAGCTCTGCGGTAGCAAGCCGCGAGCAGTACTTC. It yields the protein CASSSAVASREQYF.

The chain is built from TRBV6-5 and TRBJ1-3; D is unresolved. Germline V CDR1 and CDR2: MNHEY, SVGAGI. There are 14 residues in the CDR3. Trimming pared 4 bases from V and 2 bases from J, leaving 9 bases between. The CDR3 here is CASSSAGAGNTIYF. CDR3 DNA sequence: TGTGCCAGCAGTTCGGCCGGGGCTGGAAACACCATATATTTT.

The J gene is TRBJ1-5, the V gene TRBV28, with 7 bases identical to TRBD1. Germline V CDR1 and CDR2: MDHEN, SYDVKM. The CDR3 is 13 residues long. The trim removed 7 bases at V and 6 bases at J, leaving 6 bases unmatched. CDR3 nucleotide sequence: TGTGCCAGCACCAGGGGGGTAGGTCAGCCCCAGCATTTT. This sequence encodes CASTRGVGQPQHF.

The sample holds a few counts of this clone. CDR3 amino acids: CASSDGLAVTTDTQYF. The CDR3 DNA follows: TGTGCCAGCAGCGATGGACTAGCGGTTACTACAGATACGCAGTATTTT. The genes are TRBV9 and TRBJ2-3; 10 bases are a match to TRBD2. Unmatched junction bases numbered 7, after V lost 3 bases and J lost 3 bases. The CDR3 has 16 residues. Per the germline V gene, CDR1 is SGDLS and CDR2 is YYNGEE.

The gene calls are TRBV19 and TRBJ1-3, with 12 nucleotides matching TRBD1. V lost 6 bases and J lost 0; bases outside the gene matches: 6. Germline V lookup: CDR1 LNHDA, CDR2 SQIVND (reference sequence). CDR3 length: 17 amino acids. DNA of the CDR3: TGTGCCAGTAGACGGGACAGGGGGCCTCTCTCTGGAAACACCATATATTTT. It specifies CASRRDRGPLSGNTIYF.

This clone was recorded once. V usage is TRBV5-4 and J usage is TRBJ1-1, with D possibly matching TRBD1 (6 bases). There are 13 residues in the CDR3. In germline, CDR1 is SGHNT, CDR2 YYREEE (reference sequence). Trimming left V 5 bases short and J 8 bases short, with 16 bases between. CDR3 sequence: CASSPDRYEEAFF. The CDR3 region has the DNA TGTGCCAGCAGTCCGGACAGATATGAAGAAGCTTTCTTT.

V usage is TRBV7-2 and J usage is TRBJ2-5; a possible D gene is TRBD1 (5 bases). CDR1 is SGHTA, CDR2 FQGNSA, per germline. V lost 4 bases and J 4 bases, leaving 16 bases between the germline ends. The CDR3 runs to 15 residues. The CDR3 spells CASSSSLGRPETQYF. In nucleotides, the CDR3 is TGTGCCAGCAGCTCCTCGTTGGGGCGACCAGAGACCCAGTACTTC.

Only one count was recorded for this clone. This chain connects TRBV5-4 to TRBJ1-2, with D hard to call. Germline CDR1 SGHNT, CDR2 YYREEE (reference sequence). This CDR3 is 15 amino acids long. Trimming left V 3 bases short and J 5 bases short, with 17 bases between. CDR3 sequence reads: CASSYGGVAVYGYTF. DNA for the CDR3: TGTGCCAGCAGCTATGGAGGAGTAGCAGTATATGGCTACACCTTC.

The chain recombines TRBV19 with TRBJ2-4; D is perhaps TRBD1 (5 bases). Germline assignment: CDR1 LNHDA and CDR2 SQIVND (reference sequence). The V end lost 8 bases, the J end lost 8 bases, and 19 bases lay between the germline ends. The CDR3 runs 14 residues. The CDR3 DNA reads as TGTGCCAGTTGTTCCCGACGACAGTCGGACATTCAGTACTTC. Its translation is CASCSRRQSDIQYF. The whole variable domain, filled in from reference TRBV19 and TRBJ2-4, reads DGGITQSPKYLFRKEGQNVTLSCEQNLNHDAMYWYRQDPGQGLRLIYYSQIVNDFQKGDIAEGYSVSREKKESFPLTVTSAQKNPTAFYLCASCSRRQSDIQYFGAGTRLSVL.

This clone has a count of ten or more. The V call is TRBV6-5, the J call TRBJ1-1; 8 nucleotides align to TRBD1. With V trimmed by 4 bases and J by 1 base, 5 bases remained unmatched. CDR1 is MNHEY and CDR2 is SVGAGI in the germline V gene. The CDR3 contains 15 residues. CDR3 amino acids: CASSSFGTGNTEAFF. Here the CDR3 DNA reads TGTGCCAGCAGTTCTTTCGGGACAGGGAACACTGAAGCTTTCTTT.

CDR3 nucleotides: TGTGCCAGCAGCCTACCCACCGGTCCAGCAGACATGCAGCCCCAGCATTTT. Its protein product is CASSLPTGPADMQPQHF. J is TRBJ1-5 and V is TRBV7-6; D ambiguous. The CDR3 loop spans 17 amino acids. Germline assignment: CDR1 SGHVS and CDR2 FNYEAQ. Trimming took 5 bases from V and 7 from J, leaving 24 bases between them.

This clone was counted ten times or more. The J gene is TRBJ1-5, the V gene TRBV28; D remains ambiguous. Trimming removed 2 bases at V and 11 bases at J, with 16 bases between. The germline CDR1 and CDR2 sequences are MDHEN and SYDVKM. CDR3 length equals 14 residues. This CDR3 is CASSLPHLQWAQHF. The CDR3 nucleotides are TGTGCCAGCAGTTTACCACACCTCCAATGGGCCCAGCATTTT.

The genes are TRBV6-4 and TRBJ2-1, with a weak D call TRBD1 (5 bases). Germline loops: CDR1 MRHNA, CDR2 SNTAGT. CDR3 size: 13 residues. V dropped 2 bases and J dropped 7 bases, with 9 bases sitting between them. CDR3 sequence reads: CASSDDSQNEQFF. The CDR3 DNA reads TGTGCCAGCAGTGACGACAGTCAGAATGAGCAGTTCTTC.

The chain carries TRBV11-2 and TRBJ2-3; possibly TRBD2 for D (6 bases). The CDR3 spans 16 residues. CDR1 and CDR2 (germline): SGHAT, FQNNGV. The V gene lost 5 bases and the J gene lost 1 base, with 16 bases spanning the gap. DNA of the CDR3: TGTGCCAGCAGCAAAAGACTAGGAGACGGCACAGATACGCAGTATTTT. As protein: CASSKRLGDGTDTQYF.

This clone was counted a few times. V usage is TRBV5-1 and J usage is TRBJ2-7; D assignment may be TRBD1 or TRBD2 (5 bases each). The CDR3 contains 15 residues. Trimming pared 5 bases from V and 6 bases from J, leaving 21 bases between. The germline gives CDR1 SGHRS, CDR2 YFSETQ. CDR3 nucleotide sequence: TGCGCCAGCAGAAGGGACCATGGACTGCCTCTCGAGCAGTACTTC. This sequence encodes CASRRDHGLPLEQYF.

The chain carries TRBV4-1 and TRBJ1-4, with a possible D match to TRBD1 (6 bases). The V end was cut by 8 bases, the J end by 3 bases, with 22 bases between. The CDR3 length is 17 residues. Germline CDR1 and CDR2: MGHRA and YSYEKL. CDR3 nucleotides: TGCGCCAGCTCCGTCACAGGGTTCCAAATTCCTAATGAAAAACTGTTTTTT. Translated: CASSVTGFQIPNEKLFF.

CDR3 coding DNA: TGTGCCAGCAGCTTAACACAGGGGGATACGGCCACCTTC. Translated, it gives CASSLTQGDTATF. The chain has TRBV7-3 and TRBJ1-2, with 8 bases identical to TRBD1. V gave up 0 bases and J gave up 13 bases; unmatched junction bases: 7. The V gene's germline CDR1 is SGHTA and CDR2 FQGTGA. This CDR3 has 13 amino acids.

Only a few counts were recorded for this clone. CDR3 DNA: TGCAGTGCCGCAATTCTAGTCGAGCAGTACTTC. As protein: CSAAILVEQYF. The chain has TRBV20-1 and TRBJ2-7; D gene ambiguous. Looked up from germline, CDR1 is DFQATT and CDR2 is SNEGSKA (reference sequence). Trimming cost V 6 bases and J 6 bases, with 12 bases left between them. The CDR3 runs to 11 residues.

This clone was seen a few times. The sample holds other DNA sequences that translate to the same CDR3. This chain links TRBV5-1 with TRBJ2-3, with D perhaps being TRBD1 or TRBD2 (5 bases each). The V and J ends lost 0 bases and 2 bases respectively, with 13 bases between them. The CDR3 spans 16 residues. In germline, CDR1 is SGHRS, CDR2 YFSETQ. CDR3: CASSLEGRGDTDTQYF. The CDR3 DNA is TGCGCCAGCAGCTTGGAGGGCCGGGGCGACACAGATACGCAGTATTTT. The full variable domain, with the rest looked up from reference TRBV5-1 and TRBJ2-3, is KAGVTQTPRYLIKTRGQQVTLSCSPISGHRSVSWYQQTPGQGLQFLFEYFSETQRNKGNFPGRFSGRQFSNSRSEMNVSTLELGDSALYLCASSLEGRGDTDTQYFGPGTRLTVL.

V is TRBV5-1 and J is TRBJ2-7, with D tentatively TRBD1 (7 bases). This CDR3 has 17 residues. The germline gives CDR1 SGHRS, CDR2 YFSETQ. Trimming stripped 4 bases from V and 0 bases from J, with 20 bases between. CDR3 in DNA: TGCGCCAGCAGCCCCGTTTTAATCAGGGGGGTCTCCTACGAGCAGTACTTC. Its translation is CASSPVLIRGVSYEQYF.

The chain employs TRBV19 and TRBJ2-7, with 7 bases matching TRBD1. The germline V gene encodes CDR1 LNHDA and CDR2 SQIVND (reference sequence). The CDR3 loop spans 17 amino acids. V shed 0 bases and J 3 bases; nucleotides not matched to a gene: 11. The CDR3 coding sequence is TGTGCCAGTAGTATAGATCTTTGGCAGGGGGTCATCTACGAGCAGTACTTC. Translated, it gives CASSIDLWQGVIYEQYF.

The CDR3 spells CASSLGSGRHETQYF. In nucleotides, the CDR3 is TGTGCCAGCAGCTTAGGTTCGGGACGCCATGAGACCCAGTACTTC. This rearrangement joins TRBV7-7 to TRBJ2-5; tentatively, D is TRBD1 or TRBD2 (5 bases each). This CDR3 has 15 residues. V was clipped by 1 base and J by 5 bases, with 14 bases between them. CDR1 and CDR2 from the germline V gene are SSHAT and FNYEAQ (reference sequence).

This clone was recorded a few times. The rearrangement joins TRBV6-5 to TRBJ1-2; D is ambiguous. V was trimmed by 0 bases and J by 2 bases, leaving 7 bases between them. The CDR3 is made up of 14 amino acids. The V gene's germline CDR1 is MNHEY and CDR2 SVGAGI. The CDR3 loop reads CASSYSQANYGYTF. The DNA for the CDR3 is TGTGCCAGCAGTTACTCGCAGGCCAACTATGGCTACACCTTC.

The V gene is TRBV18, the J gene TRBJ1-4; 7 bases line up with TRBD1. Germline assignment: CDR1 KGHSH and CDR2 LQKENI. V shed 1 base, J shed 7 bases, and the junction held 9 bases outside the gene matches. The CDR3 runs to 16 residues. CDR3 region: CASSPRAGTEGEKLFF. For the CDR3, the DNA is TGTGCCAGCTCACCACGGGCCGGGACAGAGGGTGAAAAACTGTTTTTT.